These 2 T cell receptor beta chains share one sample of origin, sequenced in a study of T cells in tuberculosis (dated by TCRdb to 2016 to 2018). Thawed, overnight-rested PBMC were stained with GMM-loaded CD1B tetramer, a Live/Dead dye and anti-CD3, then sorted on a FACS Aria II. C32 glucose monomycolate purified from Rhodococcus equi was loaded onto CD1B tetramers. The library was made by the immunoSEQ multiplex PCR assay. This immuneACCESS table, as held by TCRdb, lists in-frame sequences with V and J called but not all clones. Of the missing ones, under half trace to an unresolved V gene in checked studies; the others have no known cause. The sample data list nearly 60,000 clones, and roughly 88% of these were observed just once. Together, the top ten hold 21% of the sample. The sequenced material came from CD1b-GMM tetramer-negative cells sorted from PBMCs. Reading the label with the study, this specimen's cell subset or site is: T cells not binding CD1B-GMM tetramer, sorted from same donor. These receptors were taken from an adult woman with latent tuberculosis.

The gene calls are TRBV15 and TRBJ2-1, with a tentative D call TRBD2 (5 bases). This CDR3 contains 15 residues. Germline V gives CDR1 LNHNV, CDR2 YYDKDF (reference sequence). V lost 3 bases and J lost 2, with 11 bases in between. CDR3 protein: CATSRLSGTYNEQFF. The CDR3, as DNA: TGTGCCACCAGCAGGTTGAGCGGCACCTACAATGAGCAGTTCTTC.

The chain is built from TRBV7-2 and TRBJ1-1; tentatively, D is TRBD1 (5 bases). Trimming cost V 5 bases and J 0 bases, with 22 bases left between them. Germline-derived CDR1 and CDR2 are SGHTA and FQGNSA. The CDR3 is made up of 18 amino acids. In DNA form, the CDR3 reads TGTGCCAGCAGCCTCCCGGTGGCAACGGGGGAGGTGAACACTGAAGCTTTCTTT. The encoded protein is CASSLPVATGEVNTEAFF.